A selection of T cell receptor beta chains follows, all from one sample in a study of blood T cell repertoires in COVID-19. Profiling relied on immunoSEQ multiplex PCR, and the TCRdb table lists in-frame clones only, not all of them. Of around 300,000 clones listed, around 86% were seen once; the top ten hold about 2.2%. Sample: peripheral blood. The receptor source for this set is a woman in her 30s who had recovered from COVID-19. The CDR3 runs from the conserved cysteine through the conserved F or W. A D gene is named only where the DNA matches it firmly. Clone size is stated in some rows and not others, as once, few, many or a class when expanded.

TRBV9	NA	TRBJ2-3	TRBD1	CASSFGTGSDTQYF	TGTGCCAGCAGCTTCGGGACAGGGAGCGATACGCAGTATTTT
TRBV20-1	NA	TRBJ2-3	TRBD1	CSASTESTTGGTDTQYF	TGCAGTGCTAGTACGGAGTCGACGACAGGGGGCACAGATACGCAGTATTTT
TRBV11-2	NA	TRBJ2-5	TRBD2	CASSLDGSGRETQYF	TGTGCCAGCAGCTTAGATGGTAGCGGGAGAGAGACCCAGTACTTC
TRBV6-2/TRBV6-3	NA	TRBJ1-6	NA	CASSLASRADSPLHF	TGTGCCAGCAGTTTGGCGAGCAGGGCGGATTCACCCCTCCACTTT
TRBV19	few	TRBJ1-2	NA	CASGHRSYGYTF	TGTGCCAGTGGACATCGGAGCTATGGCTACACCTTC
TRBV7-9	NA	TRBJ1-5	NA	CASSTGFDQPQHF	TGTGCCAGCAGCACGGGATTCGATCAGCCCCAGCATTTT
TRBV2	NA	TRBJ1-3	NA	CASRGTGGTRQNTIYF	TGTGCCAGCAGGGGTACCGGGGGGACAAGACAAAACACCATATATTTT
TRBV19	once	TRBJ2-2	TRBD2	CASGLAGVTGELFF	TGTGCCAGCGGACTAGCGGGAGTCACCGGGGAGCTGTTTTTT
TRBV3-1/TRBV3-2	NA	TRBJ2-1	TRBD2	CASSQSGTGKKGLAGAYEQFF	TGTGCCAGCAGCCAATCTGGGACAGGGAAAAAGGGACTAGCGGGAGCTTATGAGCAGTTCTTC
TRBV3-1/TRBV3-2	NA	TRBJ1-4	NA	CASRDSNNEKLFF	TGTGCCAGCAGGGACAGTAATAATGAAAAACTGTTTTTT
TRBV7-6	NA	TRBJ2-3	NA	CASSLVASAAPDTQYF	TGTGCCAGCAGCTTAGTTGCTAGCGCGGCCCCAGATACGCAGTATTTT
TRBV12-3/TRBV12-4	NA	TRBJ2-7	NA	CASSPTFNEQYF	TGTGCCAGCAGTCCTACCTTCAACGAGCAGTACTTC
TRBV3-1/TRBV3-2	NA	TRBJ1-1	NA	CASSPVRGTTEAFF	TGTGCCAGCAGCCCCGTCAGGGGAACCACTGAAGCTTTCTTT
TRBV6-5	NA	TRBJ2-1	NA	CASSYSRDNEQFF	TGTGCCAGCAGTTACTCGAGGGACAATGAGCAGTTCTTC
TRBV4-1	NA	TRBJ2-7	TRBD1	CASSQDRTGTGVGEQYF	TGCGCCAGCAGCCAAGATAGGACCGGGACAGGGGTTGGCGAGCAGTACTTC
TRBV28	NA	TRBJ2-7	NA	CASTRLAGGAYEQYF	TGTGCCAGCACCAGGCTAGCCGGTGGGGCCTACGAGCAGTACTTC
TRBV9	NA	TRBJ2-1	TRBD2	CASSLSTSGANEQFF	TGTGCCAGCAGCCTTTCGACTAGCGGGGCCAATGAGCAGTTCTTC
TRBV11-2	NA	TRBJ1-6	NA	CASSLDPPNSPLHF	TGTGCCAGCAGCTTAGATCCCCCGAATTCACCCCTCCACTTT
TRBV3-1/TRBV3-2	NA	TRBJ2-5	TRBD2	CASSQDRGTSGSKETQYF	TGTGCCAGCAGCCAAGATCGTGGTACTAGCGGGTCCAAAGAGACCCAGTACTTC
TRBV15	NA	TRBJ2-7	NA	CATSNGGLATVEQYF	TGTGCCACCAGCAACGGGGGTCTCGCTACAGTCGAGCAGTACTTC
TRBV24-1	NA	TRBJ2-1	TRBD1	CATRDNRGSSYNEQFF	TGTGCCACCAGAGATAACAGGGGGAGCTCCTACAATGAGCAGTTCTTC
TRBV27	NA	TRBJ1-5	TRBD1	CASSRDRGNQPQHF	TGTGCCAGCAGCCGGGACAGGGGAAATCAGCCCCAGCATTTT
TRBV20-1	NA	TRBJ2-1	NA	CSASRRVNEQFF	TGCAGTGCTAGTCGCCGAGTCAATGAGCAGTTCTTC
TRBV7-9	NA	TRBJ2-1	TRBD2	CASSRPGLAGNEQFF	TGTGCCAGCAGCAGGCCGGGACTAGCTGGCAATGAGCAGTTCTTC
TRBV5-1	NA	TRBJ1-1	NA	CASSGTGHMNTEAFF	TGCGCCAGCAGCGGAACGGGACACATGAACACTGAAGCTTTCTTT
TRBV12-3/TRBV12-4	NA	TRBJ1-1	NA	CASSFNGGTEAFF	TGTGCCAGCAGTTTTAACGGAGGAACTGAAGCTTTCTTT
TRBV5-4	NA	TRBJ2-1	TRBD2	CASSLRGSPNEQFF	TGTGCCAGCAGCCTCCGCGGGAGCCCCAATGAGCAGTTCTTC
TRBV29-1	once	TRBJ1-2	TRBD1	CSGEGQGGGYTF	TGCAGCGGGGAGGGACAGGGAGGAGGCTACACCTTC
TRBV19	NA	TRBJ2-1	NA	CASSIGTDVNEQFF	TGTGCCAGTAGTATAGGAACAGACGTCAATGAGCAGTTCTTC
TRBV6-6	NA	TRBJ1-4	TRBD1	CATSKGTGNEKLFF	TGTGCCACCTCCAAGGGGACAGGGAATGAAAAACTGTTTTTT
TRBV5-4	once	TRBJ2-7	NA	CASRWDNSYEQYF	TGTGCCAGCAGGTGGGACAACTCCTACGAGCAGTACTTC